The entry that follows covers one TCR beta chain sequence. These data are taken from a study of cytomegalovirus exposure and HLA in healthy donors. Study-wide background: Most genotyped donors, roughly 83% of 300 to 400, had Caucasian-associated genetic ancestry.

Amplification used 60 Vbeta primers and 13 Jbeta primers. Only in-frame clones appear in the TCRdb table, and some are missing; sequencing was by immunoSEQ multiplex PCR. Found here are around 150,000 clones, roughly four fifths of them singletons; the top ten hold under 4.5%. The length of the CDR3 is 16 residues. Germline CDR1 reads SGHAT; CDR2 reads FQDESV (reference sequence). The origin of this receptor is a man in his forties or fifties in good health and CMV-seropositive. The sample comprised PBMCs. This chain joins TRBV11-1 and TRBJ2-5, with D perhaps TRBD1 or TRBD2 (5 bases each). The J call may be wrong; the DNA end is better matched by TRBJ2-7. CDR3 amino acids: CASSLTGPGLDYEQYF. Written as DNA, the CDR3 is TGTGCCAGCAGCTTGACCGGACCGGGGCTGGACTACGAGCAGTACTTC.